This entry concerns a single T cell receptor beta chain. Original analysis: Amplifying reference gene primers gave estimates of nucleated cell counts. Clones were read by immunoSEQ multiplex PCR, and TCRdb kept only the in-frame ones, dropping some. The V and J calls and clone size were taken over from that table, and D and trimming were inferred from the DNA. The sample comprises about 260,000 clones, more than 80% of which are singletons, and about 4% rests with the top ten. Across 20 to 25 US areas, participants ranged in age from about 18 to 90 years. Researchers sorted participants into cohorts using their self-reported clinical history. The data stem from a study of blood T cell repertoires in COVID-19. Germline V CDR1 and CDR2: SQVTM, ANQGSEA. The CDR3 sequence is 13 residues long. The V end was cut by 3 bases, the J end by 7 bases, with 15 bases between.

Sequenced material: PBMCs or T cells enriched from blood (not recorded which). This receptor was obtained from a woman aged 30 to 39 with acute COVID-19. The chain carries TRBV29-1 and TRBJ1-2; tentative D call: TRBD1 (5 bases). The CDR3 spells CSVDGTHGGGYTF. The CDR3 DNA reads TGCAGCGTTGACGGGACCCACGGGGGTGGCTACACCTTC.